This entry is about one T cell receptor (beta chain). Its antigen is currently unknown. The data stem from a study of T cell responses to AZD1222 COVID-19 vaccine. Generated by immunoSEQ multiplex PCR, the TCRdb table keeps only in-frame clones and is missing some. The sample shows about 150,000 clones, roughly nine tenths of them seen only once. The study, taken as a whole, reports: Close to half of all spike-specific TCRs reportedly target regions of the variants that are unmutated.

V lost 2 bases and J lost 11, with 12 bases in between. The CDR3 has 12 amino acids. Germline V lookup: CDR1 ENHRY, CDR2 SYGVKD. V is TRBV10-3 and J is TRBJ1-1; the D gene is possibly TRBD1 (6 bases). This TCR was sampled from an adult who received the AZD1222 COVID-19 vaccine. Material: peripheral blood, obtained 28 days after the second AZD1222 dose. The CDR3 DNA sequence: TGTGCCATCAGTGAGGGCGGACAGAGGGCTTTCTTT. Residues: CAISEGGQRAFF.